This T cell receptor beta chain came from a study of cytomegalovirus exposure and HLA in healthy donors. In the PCR, 60 Vbeta and 13 Jbeta primers were used. TCRdb's table, derived via immunoSEQ multiplex PCR, lists solely in-frame clones and lacks some. The sample shows over 150,000 clones, roughly two thirds of them seen only once. Points on this clone: Its antigen is as yet unknown.

Nominally healthy donors were sampled, though unrecorded immune exposures were likely. CDR1 and CDR2 (germline): MNHEY, SVGAGI. This CDR3 has 11 amino acids. V lost 7 bases, J lost 3 bases, and 6 bases lay in between. General study points: Only CMV serostatus was available as immune exposure information. Sequencing probably produced one cluster of sequence variants that were highly shared.

The V and J genes are TRBV6-5 and TRBJ1-1; the D is unclear. The TCR originated in a woman aged 25 to 45 in good health and CMV-seronegative. The sequenced sample was PBMCs. CDR3 sequence (DNA): TGTGCCAGCACCTTCGACACTGAAGCTTTCTTT. Protein sequence: CASTFDTEAFF.